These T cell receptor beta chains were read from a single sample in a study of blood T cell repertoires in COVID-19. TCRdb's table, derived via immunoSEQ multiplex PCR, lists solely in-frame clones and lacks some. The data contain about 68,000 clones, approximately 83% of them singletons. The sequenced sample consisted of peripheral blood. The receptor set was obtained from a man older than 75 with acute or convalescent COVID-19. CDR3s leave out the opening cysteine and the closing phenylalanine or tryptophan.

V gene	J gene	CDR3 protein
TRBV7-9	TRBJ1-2	ASTLQGEGYT
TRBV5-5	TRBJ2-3	ASSWGQGTDTQY
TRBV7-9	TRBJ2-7	ASSLGPGQLYEQY
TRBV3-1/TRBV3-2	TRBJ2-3	ASSQGGGDFTRVTQY
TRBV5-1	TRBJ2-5	ASSPQTGAGETQY
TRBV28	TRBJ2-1	ASSFRLAGGQNEQF
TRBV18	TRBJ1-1	ASSPRTGQELTEAF
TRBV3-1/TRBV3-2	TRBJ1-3	ASSRQGARGNTIY
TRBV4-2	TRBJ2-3	ASSPGTGGTDTQY
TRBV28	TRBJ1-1	ASSFRARGEAF
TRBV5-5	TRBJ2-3	ASSPRGPDTQY
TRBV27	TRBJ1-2	ASSRTGLGYGYT
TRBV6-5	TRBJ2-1	ASSYGLAGNNEQF
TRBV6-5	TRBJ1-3	ASSLDRALAGNTIY
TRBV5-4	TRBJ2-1	ASSLALGSYNEQF
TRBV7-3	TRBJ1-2	ASSPGVGEDYGYT
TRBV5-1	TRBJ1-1	ASSEGTGWSTEAF
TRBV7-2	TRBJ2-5	ASSLVPSGAQETQY
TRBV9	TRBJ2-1	ASSVASERFNEQF
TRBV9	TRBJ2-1	ASSERGSGSSYNEQF
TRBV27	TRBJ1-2	ASRSDGQPNYGYT
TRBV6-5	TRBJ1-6	ASSYADKYNSPLH
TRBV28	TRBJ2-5	ASSPQRGQETQY
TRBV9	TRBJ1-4	ASSETGAWEKLF
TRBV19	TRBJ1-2	ASSMRTVETYGYT
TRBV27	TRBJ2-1	ASSLSGLNNEQF
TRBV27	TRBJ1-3	ASRLTVSSGNTIY
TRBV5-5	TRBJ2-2	ASSSPGTGESGELF
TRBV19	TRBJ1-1	ASLRQGWGTEAF
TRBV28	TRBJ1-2	ATDKGVNYGYT
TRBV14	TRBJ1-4	ASSEQPATNEKLF
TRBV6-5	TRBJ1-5	ASSYARGQPQH
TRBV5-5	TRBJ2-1	ASSFGGLAGVNYNEQF
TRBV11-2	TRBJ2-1	ASSLGVSSPYNEQF
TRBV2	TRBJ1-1	ASSAQGTQNTEAF
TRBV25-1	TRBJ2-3	ASSEGKGGRGPDTQY
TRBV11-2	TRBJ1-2	ASSRISGPLYYGYT
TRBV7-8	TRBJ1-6	ASSSDRASNSPLH
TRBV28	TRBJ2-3	ASSLWASGGAGGDTQY
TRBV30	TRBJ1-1	AWSKQLNTEAF
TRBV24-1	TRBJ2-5	ATSDFAGGLQETQY
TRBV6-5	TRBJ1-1	ASSYHSLNTEAF
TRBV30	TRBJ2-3	AWAYGGASTDTQY
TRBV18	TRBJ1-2	ASSPDYGRGGYT
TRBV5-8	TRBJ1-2	ASTPTGVGYGYT
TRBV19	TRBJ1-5	ATAGTGGNQPQH
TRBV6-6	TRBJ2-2	ASTPPGVDTGELF
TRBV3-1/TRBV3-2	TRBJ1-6	ASSQGTGNFSPLH
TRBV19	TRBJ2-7	ASSALRMRGGRAYEQY
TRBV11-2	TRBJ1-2	ASSNVNGGNYGYT
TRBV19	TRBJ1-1	ASSTPGQAMYVSF
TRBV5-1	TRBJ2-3	ASSLYRLAGNTTDTQY
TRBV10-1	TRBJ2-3	TLVRGGKQGENTDTQY
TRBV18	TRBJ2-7	ASSPGTSGSVGFGEQY